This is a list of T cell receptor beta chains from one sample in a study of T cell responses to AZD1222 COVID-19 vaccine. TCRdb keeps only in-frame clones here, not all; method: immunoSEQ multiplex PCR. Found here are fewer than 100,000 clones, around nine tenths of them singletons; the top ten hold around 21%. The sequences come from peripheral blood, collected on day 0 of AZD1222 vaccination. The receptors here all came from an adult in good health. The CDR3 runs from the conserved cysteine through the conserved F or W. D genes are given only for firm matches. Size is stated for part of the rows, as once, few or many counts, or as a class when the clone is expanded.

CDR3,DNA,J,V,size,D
CASSYRGNTGELFF,TGTGCCAGCAGTTATCGGGGGAACACCGGGGAGCTGTTTTTT,TRBJ2-2,TRBV28,NA,NA
CASSQYLAGPYNEQFF,TGCGCCAGCAGCCAATACCTCGCGGGGCCCTACAATGAGCAGTTCTTC,TRBJ2-1,TRBV4-3,NA,NA
CASTPRRYEKLFF,TGTGCCAGTACCCCGAGGAGGTATGAAAAACTGTTTTTT,TRBJ1-4,TRBV19,NA,NA
CAISRDAWTSGYNEQFF,TGTGCCATAAGCCGTGATGCATGGACTAGCGGTTACAATGAGCAGTTCTTC,TRBJ2-1,TRBV10-3,NA,TRBD2
CASSFRTYSYNEQFF,TGTGCCAGCAGCTTTAGGACATACTCCTACAATGAGCAGTTCTTC,TRBJ2-1,TRBV5-5,NA,NA
CASRNIGRGLRTGELFF,TGTGCCAGTAGAAATATCGGACGAGGTTTGAGGACCGGGGAGCTGTTTTTT,TRBJ2-2,TRBV19,NA,NA
CATSRVGGNTDTQYF,TGTGCCACCAGCAGAGTCGGGGGCAACACAGATACGCAGTATTTT,TRBJ2-3,TRBV15,NA,NA
CASSLGLAGGRQFF,TGTGCCAGCAGCTTGGGACTAGCGGGAGGGAGGCAGTTCTTC,TRBJ2-1,TRBV11-1,once,TRBD2
CASSSSRGYGYTF,TGTGCCAGCAGTTCCTCCAGGGGGTATGGCTACACCTTC,TRBJ1-2,TRBV12-3/TRBV12-4,NA,TRBD1
CASSHEIGERGYTF,TGCGCCAGCAGCCACGAAATAGGGGAGAGGGGCTACACCTTC,TRBJ1-2,TRBV4-3,NA,NA
CASRPFGTSASYEQYF,TGTGCCAGTAGACCTTTCGGGACTAGCGCCTCCTACGAGCAGTACTTC,TRBJ2-7,TRBV19,NA,TRBD2
CASTWSSYNEQFF,TGCGCCAGCACCTGGAGCTCCTACAATGAGCAGTTCTTC,TRBJ2-1,TRBV5-1,NA,NA
CAINSQGKGYEQYF,TGTGCCATCAATTCACAGGGTAAGGGCTACGAGCAGTACTTC,TRBJ2-7,TRBV10-3,NA,NA
CASSQDERTGKAYYNSPLHF,TGTGCCAGCAGCCAAGATGAGAGGACAGGGAAGGCGTACTATAATTCACCCCTCCACTTT,TRBJ1-6,TRBV3-1/TRBV3-2,NA,TRBD1
CASSFAGANVLTF,TGTGCCAGCAGCTTTGCTGGGGCCAACGTCCTGACTTTC,TRBJ2-6,TRBV5-6,once,NA
CASSILTVNSPLHF,TGTGCCAGCAGCATACTGACCGTAAATTCACCCCTCCACTTT,TRBJ1-6,TRBV7-2,NA,NA
CANPEDGYTF,TGTGCCAATCCGGAGGATGGCTACACCTTC,TRBJ1-2,TRBV28,NA,NA
CASSGDRRRTNEKLFF,TGTGCCAGCAGTGGGGACCGGCGCCGAACTAATGAAAAACTGTTTTTT,TRBJ1-4,TRBV6-2/TRBV6-3,NA,NA
CASLGTSGGTYEQYF,TGTGCCAGTTTAGGGACTAGCGGGGGCACCTACGAGCAGTACTTC,TRBJ2-7,TRBV19,few,TRBD2
CASRIHGSASYEQYF,TGTGCCAGTAGGATTCATGGGAGTGCCTCCTACGAGCAGTACTTC,TRBJ2-7,TRBV19,NA,NA
CAISDAQGAGNTIYF,TGTGCCATCAGTGACGCCCAGGGGGCGGGAAACACCATATATTTT,TRBJ1-3,TRBV10-3,NA,TRBD1
CAISELQGGGGNEQFF,TGTGCCATCAGTGAATTACAGGGTGGAGGGGGCAATGAGCAGTTCTTC,TRBJ2-1,TRBV10-3,NA,NA
CASSLTGTRNQPQHF,TGTGCCAGCAGCTTGACAGGGACTCGCAATCAGCCCCAGCATTTT,TRBJ1-5,TRBV7-2,NA,TRBD1
CASSLSSPPNTGELFF,TGTGCCAGCAGCTTATCATCTCCGCCGAACACCGGGGAGCTGTTTTTT,TRBJ2-2,TRBV7-2,NA,NA
CATLARGIGNTEAFF,TGTGCCACCCTGGCAAGGGGAATTGGGAACACTGAAGCTTTCTTT,TRBJ1-1,TRBV28,NA,NA
CAAADPSTDTQYF,TGTGCTGCTGCCGACCCTAGCACAGATACGCAGTATTTT,TRBJ2-3,TRBV6-5,NA,NA
CASSLGDYSNQPQHF,TGCGCCAGCAGCTTGGGGGACTATAGCAATCAGCCCCAGCATTTT,TRBJ1-5,TRBV5-1,NA,NA
CASSSNTGELFF,TGTGCCAGCAGTTCGAACACCGGGGAGCTGTTTTTT,TRBJ2-2,TRBV27,NA,NA
CASSYGGKSTDTQYF,TGTGCCAGCAGTTACGGGGGAAAATCCACAGATACGCAGTATTTT,TRBJ2-3,TRBV6-5,NA,NA
CASSRAGDLNTEAFF,TGTGCCAGCAGTAGGGCCGGGGACTTGAACACTGAAGCTTTCTTT,TRBJ1-1,TRBV6-2/TRBV6-3,NA,NA
CASSSGLEGEQYF,TGTGCCAGCAGCTCGGGACTTGAGGGCGAGCAGTACTTC,TRBJ2-7,TRBV7-6,NA,NA
CATMGLAGGSSYNEQFF,TGTGCCACCATGGGACTAGCGGGAGGCAGCTCCTACAATGAGCAGTTCTTC,TRBJ2-1,TRBV24-1,NA,TRBD2
CASSKGGRGLFTDTQYF,TGTGCCAGCAGCAAAGGCGGTCGGGGGCTTTTCACAGATACGCAGTATTTT,TRBJ2-3,TRBV11-2,NA,NA
CASRFQGGSYEQYF,TGTGCCAGCCGGTTCCAGGGGGGTTCCTACGAGCAGTACTTC,TRBJ2-7,TRBV2,NA,NA
CASSSQRARSGYTF,TGTGCCAGCAGCTCCCAGCGGGCCAGGAGTGGCTACACCTTC,TRBJ1-2,TRBV7-2,NA,NA
CASSYSNEQYF,TGTGCCAGCAGTTACTCCAACGAGCAGTACTTC,TRBJ2-7,TRBV6-2/TRBV6-3,NA,NA
CASSTGTGSGTQYF,TGTGCCAGTAGCACCGGGACAGGGTCCGGGACCCAGTACTTC,TRBJ2-5,TRBV19,NA,TRBD1
CASSPTSGRGGDEQFF,TGTGCCAGCTCACCGACTAGCGGGAGAGGGGGCGATGAGCAGTTCTTC,TRBJ2-1,TRBV18,NA,TRBD2